Presented here are 22 T cell receptor beta chains from one specimen sequenced in a study of blood T cells in healthy people across ages. Primers used in a second PCR of roughly 6 to 11 cycles were a sample-barcoded 5' primer and a J-beta primer mix. TCRdb recomputed calls from the 5' RACE reads with MiXCR, one row per CDR3 protein. The sample includes around 750,000 distinct CDR3 sequences, about 55% of them seen just once. The sample was blood. The receptor source for this set is an elderly man in good health.

The chain carries TRBV5-1 and TRBJ1-2; 9 positions agree with TRBD1. The CDR3 is 15 residues long. Germline lookup yields CDR1 SGHRS and CDR2 YFSETQ. Trimming at V came to 4 bases and at J to 8 bases, leaving 12 bases not matched to a gene. CDR3 sequence (DNA): TGCGCCAGCAGCGCCGAACAGGGGGCCATCAACGGCTACACCTTC. The encoded protein is CASSAEQGAINGYTF.

This clonotype was seen a few times. The J gene is TRBJ2-5, the V gene TRBV20-1; no firm D call. Trimming took 6 bases from V and 1 from J, leaving 15 bases between them. CDR3 length equals 14 residues. Germline assignment: CDR1 DFQATT and CDR2 SNEGSKA (reference sequence). CDR3 protein: CSADRALGQETQYF. CDR3 nucleotide sequence: TGCAGTGCCGATCGGGCTTTGGGCCAAGAGACCCAGTACTTC.

The count of this clonotype is one. The chain has TRBV5-1 and TRBJ2-2, with a weak D call TRBD1 (6 bases). Germline CDR1 SGHRS, CDR2 YFSETQ. The germline V and J ends were trimmed by 4 bases and 3 bases, with 13 bases remaining between them. This CDR3 comprises 15 residues. CDR3 sequence reads: CASSESTGYTGELFF. CDR3 nucleotide sequence: TGCGCCAGCAGCGAGAGCACAGGGTACACCGGGGAGCTGTTTTTT.

Here the CDR3 reads CATSDRTFTDTQYF. DNA for the CDR3: TGTGCCACCAGTGATCGAACGTTCACAGATACGCAGTATTTT. This chain links TRBV24-1 with TRBJ2-3; no clear D gene. The CDR3 extends over 14 amino acids. Per germline, CDR1 KGHDR and CDR2 SFDVKD. Trimming cost V 3 bases and J 2 bases, with 8 bases left between them.

The genes are TRBV28 and TRBJ2-4; D is uncertain. TRBJ2-7 explains the end of the DNA better; the J call may be wrong. CDR3 length: 16 residues. CDR1 and CDR2 from the germline V gene are MDHEN and SYDVKM. In nucleotides, the CDR3 is TGTGCCAGCAGTTTATCCGGTTGGTCCCTCGTCTACGAGCAGTACTTC. Its protein is CASSLSGWSLVYEQYF.

This chain links TRBV15 with TRBJ2-7; 9 bases are a match to TRBD2. V lost 1 base to trimming and J lost 7 bases; unmatched junction nucleotides: 26. The CDR3 spans 21 residues. Germline lookup yields CDR1 LNHNV and CDR2 YYDKDF (reference sequence). The CDR3 here is CATSRGTGGSGSGSIYNEQYF. For the CDR3, the DNA is TGTGCCACCAGCAGAGGGACCGGCGGTAGCGGGAGTGGGAGCATCTACAATGAGCAGTACTTC.

V is TRBV27 and J is TRBJ2-1, with 8 bases identical to TRBD2. Unmatched junction bases numbered 16, after V lost 11 bases and J lost 10 bases. The CDR3 has 14 residues. Germline V gene sequence: CDR1 MNHEY, CDR2 SMNVEV (reference sequence). CDR3 bases: TGTGCCGTACCCCCGGAGCGGGAGCAGTCGGAGCAGTTCTTC. As protein: CAVPPEREQSEQFF.

The J gene is TRBJ2-1, the V gene TRBV20-1; D possibly uses TRBD1 or TRBD2 (5 bases each). Gene TRBJ2-7 matches the end of the DNA better, so the J call may be wrong. The V gene's germline CDR1 is DFQATT and CDR2 SNEGSKA (reference sequence). This CDR3 has 12 residues. The CDR3 is CSAGDLVDEQYF. The CDR3 DNA reads as TGCAGTGCTGGGGACCTTGTCGATGAGCAGTACTTC.

In this sample, this clonotype turned up once. The CDR3 DNA sequence: TGCGCCAGCAGCTTGGATTATCAGGGAAACGTCCTGACTTTC. Protein product: CASSLDYQGNVLTF. The rearrangement uses TRBV5-1 and TRBJ2-6; D perhaps matches TRBD1 (5 bases). Per the germline V gene, CDR1 is SGHRS and CDR2 is YFSETQ. V was pared by 0 bases and J by 10 bases, with 11 bases between. This CDR3 region has 14 residues.

The V call is TRBV28, the J call TRBJ2-7; maybe TRBD1 (6 bases). Germline lookup yields CDR1 MDHEN and CDR2 SYDVKM. Trimming took off 6 bases at V and 1 base at J, with 13 bases between the two ends. The CDR3 consists of 14 residues. CDR3 sequence (DNA): TGTGCCAGCAGCACAGGGTACCAGTCCTACGAGCAGTACTTC. As protein: CASSTGYQSYEQYF. Variable domain in full (rest from reference TRBV28 and TRBJ2-7): DVKVTQSSRYLVKRTGEKVFLECVQDMDHENMFWYRQDPGLGLRLIYFSYDVKMKEKGDIPEGYSVSREKKERFSLILESASTNQTSMYLCASSTGYQSYEQYFGPGTRLTVT.

With regard to this clonotype: Germline is not matched at one junction end, which may reflect a read error. The chain combines TRBV25-1 with TRBJ2-5; no clear D gene. Germline V gene lookup returns CDR1 MGHDK and CDR2 SYGVNS. This CDR3 has 15 amino acids. CDR3 coding DNA: TGTGCCAGCAGTGAATTCGGTGGTGGGGTTCGGACCGAGTACTTC. It encodes CASSEFGGGVRTEYF.

This clonotype was recorded at least ten times. This chain joins TRBV6-1 and TRBJ2-1; 8 bases agree with TRBD1. The CDR3 has 15 amino acids. J gave up 5 bases and V 4 bases, and 7 bases lay outside the gene matches. CDR1 MNHNS and CDR2 SASEGT come from the germline V gene. DNA of the CDR3: TGTGCCAGCAGTGCCCGGGACAGGTACGACAATGAGCAGTTCTTC. It encodes CASSARDRYDNEQFF.

This clonotype was detected ten times or more. The chain is built from TRBV3-1 and TRBJ1-5; D is uncertain. The germline gives CDR1 LGHDT, CDR2 YNNKEL (reference sequence). The V gene lost 1 base and the J gene lost 2 bases, with 9 bases spanning the gap. The CDR3 loop spans 15 amino acids. The CDR3 spells CASSQVYGGNQPQHF. CDR3 nucleotides: TGTGCCAGCAGCCAAGTATACGGTGGCAATCAGCCCCAGCATTTT.

In its sample, this clonotype was seen once. The chain combines TRBV7-6 with TRBJ2-2; TRBD2 matches 10 bases. This CDR3 contains 16 residues. Germline assignment: CDR1 SGHVS and CDR2 FNYEAQ. The junction had 4 bases not matched to a gene; V was cut back by 6 bases and J by 0 bases. This chain's CDR3 is CASSSGTSANTGELFF. The CDR3 DNA is TGTGCCAGCAGTTCCGGGACTAGCGCGAACACCGGGGAGCTGTTTTTT.

Of note for this clonotype: At one end the junction does not follow the germline gene, possibly because of a read error. The chain joins TRBV24-1 to TRBJ2-7; possibly TRBD2 for D (7 bases). This CDR3 region has 14 residues. Germline CDR1 is KGHDR and CDR2 is SFDVKD. The CDR3 protein is CTTSESGGSDEQYF. The CDR3 DNA reads TGTACCACCAGTGAGTCGGGGGGCAGTGACGAGCAGTACTTC.

The sample holds a few counts of this clonotype. The chain combines TRBV20-1 with TRBJ2-4; 10 bases agree with TRBD2. The J call is uncertain, as TRBJ2-7 better fits the DNA end. Germline loops: CDR1 DFQATT, CDR2 SNEGSKA (reference sequence). This CDR3 has 14 residues. CDR3: CSATTLAGFLEQYF. As DNA, the CDR3 is TGCAGTGCCACTACACTAGCGGGGTTCCTCGAGCAGTACTTC.

This clonotype was seen a handful of times. V is TRBV7-8 and J is TRBJ2-1, with D possibly being TRBD1 (6 bases). This CDR3 has 14 amino acids. CDR1 is SGHVS, CDR2 FQNEAQ, per germline. Deletions cut 6 bases from V and 6 bases from J, with 15 bases between. The chain's CDR3 is CASRGQYSINEQFF. The CDR3 DNA reads as TGTGCCAGCAGAGGACAGTATTCTATCAATGAGCAGTTCTTC.

The chain employs TRBV24-1 and TRBJ1-2, with 9 bases lining up with TRBD1. CDR3 length: 16 amino acids. The ends lost 3 bases at V and 6 bases at J; junction bases unmatched: 10. Looked up from germline, CDR1 is KGHDR and CDR2 is SFDVKD. The CDR3 loop is CATSDPAGTGSHGYTF. The CDR3 nucleotides read TGTGCCACCAGTGATCCTGCCGGGACAGGGTCCCATGGCTACACCTTC.

The genes are TRBV6-1 and TRBJ1-1, with TRBD1 identical over 10 bases. CDR1 MNHNS and CDR2 SASEGT come from the germline V gene. V was clipped by 7 bases and J by 4 bases; unmatched bases: 12. The CDR3 runs to 16 residues. CDR3 protein: CASIPRTGGWITEAFF. CDR3 in DNA: TGTGCCAGCATTCCCAGGACAGGGGGATGGATCACTGAAGCTTTCTTT.

This chain connects TRBV6-1 to TRBJ1-1; the D gene is possibly TRBD1 (5 bases). V was cut by 6 bases and J by 4 bases, with 18 bases left in between. This CDR3 contains 15 residues. Germline V gives CDR1 MNHNS, CDR2 SASEGT. CDR3 DNA: TGTGCCAGCAGCGATGGGACGGTGAGGGGCACTGAAGCTTTCTTT. Residues: CASSDGTVRGTEAFF.

The V and J genes are TRBV25-1 and TRBJ2-5; D gene ambiguous. The CDR3 spans 15 residues. Trimming took off 4 bases at V and 2 bases at J, with 14 bases between the two ends. The V gene's germline CDR1 is MGHDK and CDR2 SYGVNS. This CDR3 is CASSVVGLGQETQYF. The CDR3 nucleotides read TGTGCCAGCAGTGTCGTCGGATTGGGACAAGAGACCCAGTACTTC. The variable domain in full, with the rest retrieved from reference TRBV25-1 and TRBJ2-5, is EADIYQTPRYLVIGTGKKITLECSQTMGHDKMYWYQQDPGMELHLIHYSYGVNSTEKGDLSSESTVSRIRTEHFPLTLESARPSHTSQYLCASSVVGLGQETQYFGPGTRLLVL.

The chain employs TRBV5-1 and TRBJ2-4; 11 nucleotides line up with TRBD2. Unmatched junction bases numbered 7, after V lost 2 bases and J lost 6 bases. CDR3 length equals 16 residues. The germline gives CDR1 SGHRS, CDR2 YFSETQ. The DNA for the CDR3 is TGCGCCAGCAGCTTCCTGACTAGCGGGAAGGGAAACATTCAGTACTTC. It translates to CASSFLTSGKGNIQYF. The variable domain in full, with the rest retrieved from reference TRBV5-1 and TRBJ2-4, is KAGVTQTPRYLIKTRGQQVTLSCSPISGHRSVSWYQQTPGQGLQFLFEYFSETQRNKGNFPGRFSGRQFSNSRSEMNVSTLELGDSALYLCASSFLTSGKGNIQYFGAGTRLSVL.